This T cell receptor beta chain comes out of a study of control samples from healthy donors and cancer patients. This clone was seen only a few times. Per the germline V gene, CDR1 is SGDLS and CDR2 is YYNGEE. V gave up 0 bases and J gave up 6 bases, with 13 bases separating them. The CDR3 has 15 residues. Only in-frame clones appear in the TCRdb table, and some are missing; sequencing was by immunoSEQ multiplex PCR. The table shows some 130,000 clones, with approximately 92% occurring only once. Sample: blood. The rearrangement joins TRBV9 to TRBJ2-1; D call uncertain. The sequence was collected from a man between 18 and 35 years old in good health. Written as DNA, the CDR3 is TGTGCCAGCAGCGTAGCGGCGGAGAGAGGCAATGAGCAGTTCTTC. Its protein product is CASSVAAERGNEQFF.